Detailed here is one TCR beta chain. It lacks a known antigen. No base quality information exists; no much larger clone differs at one position. For the CD8 naive samples, CD45RO-negative cells were positively selected for CCR7, yielding a CD45RA+CCR7+ population from which TemRA cells were excluded. The donors were healthy, HIV-negative adults with no recently reported acute infections or vaccinations. Every donor was a Caucasian adult residing in Nashville, Tennessee, USA. Blood was obtained by leukapheresis, after which PBMCs were separated by Ficoll-Histopaque density gradient centrifugation and cryopreserved in liquid nitrogen vapor phase. Analytical flow cytometry was used to check the purity and quantity of every magnetically sorted T cell population. From each sorted fraction, genomic DNA was isolated and quantified by UV absorbance on a Nanodrop 2000c. Inclusive of the bounding cysteine and phenylalanine, the CDR3 is 15 residues long. Only CDR3 DNA remains: 45 bases, in frame from the first base. The junction carries 17 bases between V and J, which are trimmed by 5 bases and 7 bases respectively. Based on the germline V gene (reference sequence), the CDR1 and CDR2 sequences are SEHNR and FQNEAQ.

The record originates from a study of shared clonotypes between healthy human individuals (dated by TCRdb to about 2020). About the study as a whole: The cohort included three men and a couple of women between 18 and 49 years of age. To estimate repertoire size and how much clonotypes are shared between individuals, the study performed deep sequencing of blood TCR repertoires from about 5 healthy adults. Between about 0.85 and 10 billion PBMCs per donor were obtained by leukapheresis. Different laboratories and diverse techniques were used to prepare libraries and sequence TCR repertoires, to increase sequencing depth and limit assay-specific biases. Per donor, three plates each were used for CD4 naive and CD4 memory, two for CD8 naive, and one for CD8 memory. Results the study describes overall, beyond this receptor: Rarefaction of sorted-subset datasets indicated incomplete sequencing despite the large sequencing depth. Clonotypes shared by all four sorted-subset donors showed higher generation probabilities than non-shared clonotypes. Sampling was restricted to blood, and TCR repertoires in tissue are likely to differ from TCR repertoires in blood. About 5% of naive CD4, 3% to 4% of naive CD8, roughly 2.4% of memory CD4, and over 0.35% of memory CD8 clonotypes were shared across several donors. Pairwise subsampling led to the expectation that sequencing depth would affect the degree of clonotype sharing among donors. Naive subsets generally had larger estimated clonotype richness than memory subsets did. The genetic and exposure-history diversity represented was limited by the small number of donors.

TCR CDR3 regions were amplified from genomic DNA by multiplex PCR using the deep immunoSEQ assay. Extracted genomic DNA from each cell subset was spread evenly across all wells of several immunoSEQ 96-well plates, with each plate serving as a replicate. Each replicate PCR for sorted subsets received roughly 0.2 ug genomic DNA, equal to 28,000 or so T cell genomes. The purified libraries were quantified using a Qubit 3.0 fluorometer, sized with a Bioanalyzer 2100, and then quantified again using the KAPA Library Quantification kit. A separate single-read 150-cycle Illumina NextSeq 550 flow cell was used to sequence each immunoSEQ 96-well plate. The authors processed their data as follows. Because the immunoSEQ output held only junctional sequences and lacked quality scores, the filtering could not match the filtering applied to full-length reads. To assign V/J genes and CDR3, sequences were annotated using PyIR, a Python wrapper for IgBLAST v1.9, with IMGT germline references. Reads were removed for weak V/J assignments (E-value above 1e-6), missing CDR3, stop codons, out-of-frame junctions, or ambiguous translated residues. V3J clonotypes were defined by identical inferred V gene, J gene, and CDR3 amino acid sequence. Percentage overlap between repertoires was computed as shared unique clonotypes divided by the size of the smaller repertoire. RTK rarefaction, the Chao1 estimator, and Recon v2.1 estimates of unobserved clonotypes were used to assess repertoire richness. For all TCRbeta clonotypes obtained by the gDNA method from a few donors, generation probabilities were computed with OLGA. TCRdb limited this immuneACCESS table to in-frame rearrangements with V and J called. A share of clones is missing; checked studies link under half to unresolved V genes, and the rest is unexplained. V and J calls and clone size are those listed in that table; D and trimming were worked out from the DNA. In all, the sample holds about 2.1 million clones, and 85% to 95% of those were seen once. The biggest ten clones account for around 1.7% of the sample.

The rearrangement joined TRBV7-9 to TRBJ2-2, and perhaps TRBD2 as D gene, on 6 matching bases. The TCR was taken from a man aged 18 to 35 in good health. Some clones in this sample may be carry-over from other donors' samples. Sequenced material: naive CD8+ T cells from PBMCs. Taken with the paper, the label for cell subset or site translates to: CD45RA+CCR7+. The CDR3: CASSIPGSKHGELFF. The DNA sequence is given as TGTGCCAGCAGCATTCCCGGGAGCAAACACGGGGAGCTGTTTTTT. The variable domain in full, with residues beyond the CDR3 obtained from the reference TRBV7-9 and TRBJ2-2 genes, is DTGVSQNPRHKITKRGQNVTFRCDPISEHNRLYWYRQTLGQGPEFLTYFQNEAQLEKSRLLSDRFSAERPKGSFSTLEIQRTEQGDSAMYLCASSIPGSKHGELFFGEGSRLTVL.